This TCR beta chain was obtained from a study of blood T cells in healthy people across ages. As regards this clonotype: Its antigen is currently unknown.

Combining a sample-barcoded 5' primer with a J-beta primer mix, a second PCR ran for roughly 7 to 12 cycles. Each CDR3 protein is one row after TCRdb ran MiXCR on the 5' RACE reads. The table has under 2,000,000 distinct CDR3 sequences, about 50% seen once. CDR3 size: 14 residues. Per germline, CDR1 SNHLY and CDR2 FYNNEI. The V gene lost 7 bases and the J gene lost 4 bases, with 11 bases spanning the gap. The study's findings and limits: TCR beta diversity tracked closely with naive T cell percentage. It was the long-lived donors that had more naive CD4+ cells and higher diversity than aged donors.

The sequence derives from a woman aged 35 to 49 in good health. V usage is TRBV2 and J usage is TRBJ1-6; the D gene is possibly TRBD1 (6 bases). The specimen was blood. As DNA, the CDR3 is TGTGCCAGCAATCCGGGGGCGTATAATTCACCCCTCCACTTT. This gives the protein CASNPGAYNSPLHF.